Here is one T cell receptor (beta chain) with its context. The antigen is not known. Using immunoSEQ multiplex PCR, the repertoire was profiled, and TCRdb retains in-frame clones only, with some absent. This sample has approximately 110,000 clones, with about 90% found just once. The source of the sample is a study of T cell responses to AZD1222 COVID-19 vaccine. Points from the study as a whole: Spike as a whole was targeted by vaccine-associated CD4 TCRs, dominant at 160-218 and 743-854. Samples come after the peak T cell response, not at day 14. Two doses of AZD1222 preceded a rise in Spike-specific TCR breadth and depth.

V was pared by 3 bases and J by 7 bases, with 4 bases of the junction left unmatched. Germline CDR1 reads SQVTM; CDR2 reads ANQGSEA. The CDR3 totals 12 residues. V gene TRBV29-1 combines with J gene TRBJ1-2, with TRBD1 matching 8 bases. The material was peripheral blood, obtained 28 days after the second AZD1222 dose. The receptor's source is an adult who received the AZD1222 COVID-19 vaccine. This CDR3 reads CSVEGGTGGYTF. CDR3 sequence (DNA): TGCAGCGTTGAGGGGGGGACAGGTGGCTACACCTTC.